A selection of T cell receptor beta chains follows, all from one sample in a study of blood T cell repertoires in COVID-19. Sequenced by immunoSEQ multiplex PCR; TCRdb stores in-frame clones only, minus some. Among 310,000 or so clones, 86% were seen once, and the ten largest hold roughly 1.6%. The sample consisted of peripheral blood. These receptors all stem from a woman in her fifties or sixties with acute or convalescent COVID-19. The CDR3 runs from the conserved cysteine through the conserved F or W. D genes are given only for firm matches. Expanded clones get a size class; other rows say once, few or many, or leave the size out.

cdr3_aa cdr3_nt clone_size v_call d_call j_call
CASSILANEQFF TGTGCCAGTAGTATCTTAGCCAATGAGCAGTTCTTC . TRBV19 . TRBJ2-1
CASSIAGGNYEQYF TGTGCCAGCAGCATAGCGGGAGGGAACTACGAGCAGTACTTC . TRBV5-4 TRBD2 TRBJ2-7
CASSSEGGRQPQHF TGTGCCAGCAGCTCCGAAGGGGGCAGACAGCCCCAGCATTTT once TRBV5-5 TRBD1 TRBJ1-5
CASSYPGQFDEQFF TGTGCCAGCAGTTACCCCGGACAGTTCGATGAGCAGTTCTTC . TRBV6-6 . TRBJ2-1
CASSIGQDYEQYF TGTGCCAGTAGTATTGGACAAGATTACGAGCAGTACTTC . TRBV19 . TRBJ2-7
CASSPGQGSNTGELFF TGCGCCAGCTCCCCGGGACAGGGTTCGAACACCGGGGAGCTGTTTTTT . TRBV5-1 TRBD1 TRBJ2-2
CASSLRDRLSSYNSPLHF TGCGCCAGCAGCTTGAGGGACAGGCTGAGCTCCTATAATTCACCCCTCCACTTT . TRBV5-1 TRBD1 TRBJ1-6
CSAGTSGNTGELFF TGCAGCGCGGGGACTAGCGGGAACACCGGGGAGCTGTTTTTT . TRBV29-1 TRBD2 TRBJ2-2
CASSPLTGAPPGSEAFF TGTGCCAGCAGCCCCTTGACAGGGGCTCCCCCAGGGAGTGAAGCTTTCTTT . TRBV28 TRBD1 TRBJ1-1
CASRRQTTTYEQYF TGTGCCAGCCGAAGACAGACCACCACCTACGAGCAGTACTTC . TRBV27 . TRBJ2-7
CASSGAGTSGTDTQYF TGTGCCAGCAGCGGAGCCGGGACTAGCGGCACAGATACGCAGTATTTT . TRBV5-5 TRBD2 TRBJ2-3
CASRLAGPYEQYF TGTGCCAGCAGATTAGCGGGACCCTACGAGCAGTACTTC . TRBV6-5 TRBD2 TRBJ2-7
CASSLGIYGYTF TGTGCCAGCAGCTTAGGTATTTATGGCTACACCTTC . TRBV7-9 . TRBJ1-2
CASKGNQPQHF TGTGCCAGCAAGGGGAATCAGCCCCAGCATTTT . TRBV28 . TRBJ1-5
CASSYSGRNIQYF TGTGCCAGCAGTTACTCTGGGAGGAACATTCAGTACTTC . TRBV6-5 . TRBJ2-4
CSVDRGDSYEQYF TGCAGCGTTGATAGGGGTGACTCCTACGAGCAGTACTTC . TRBV29-1 . TRBJ2-7
CASSKGGLRGTNEKLFF TGTGCCAGCAGCAAAGGGGGACTCCGGGGGACTAATGAAAAACTGTTTTTT . TRBV21-1 . TRBJ1-4
CASSYPHTGELFF TGTGCCAGCAGTTACCCTCACACCGGGGAGCTGTTTTTT . TRBV6-5 . TRBJ2-2
CASSLGGHYSYEQYF TGTGCCAGCAGCTTAGGGGGACATTACTCCTACGAGCAGTACTTC few TRBV11-3 . TRBJ2-7
CASSLRQPNTEAFF TGTGCCAGCAGCTTGAGACAGCCGAACACTGAAGCTTTCTTT . TRBV7-2 . TRBJ1-1
CATSQPSSGNTIYF TGTGCCACCAGTCAACCCAGCTCTGGAAACACCATATATTTT . TRBV15 . TRBJ1-3
CASSDGDSLFSGNTIYF TGCGCCAGCAGCGACGGGGACAGTTTATTTTCTGGAAACACCATATATTTT . TRBV5-1 TRBD1 TRBJ1-3
CAGRLQGKAGYTF TGTGCCGGCCGGTTACAGGGTAAGGCTGGCTACACCTTC . TRBV28 . TRBJ1-2
CATSAGTDFGKGYTF TGTGCCACCTCGGCGGGGACAGACTTTGGTAAGGGCTACACCTTC . TRBV10-3 TRBD1 TRBJ1-2
CASSRDRDDNTGELFF TGTGCCAGCAGCCGCGACAGGGACGATAACACCGGGGAGCTGTTTTTT . TRBV7-7 TRBD1 TRBJ2-2
CASNAGGDEQFF TGTGCCAGCAATGCAGGGGGTGATGAGCAGTTCTTC few TRBV9 TRBD1 TRBJ2-1
CASSKGLTEGETQYF TGTGCCAGCAGTAAAGGACTAACCGAGGGGGAGACCCAGTACTTC . TRBV5-6 . TRBJ2-5